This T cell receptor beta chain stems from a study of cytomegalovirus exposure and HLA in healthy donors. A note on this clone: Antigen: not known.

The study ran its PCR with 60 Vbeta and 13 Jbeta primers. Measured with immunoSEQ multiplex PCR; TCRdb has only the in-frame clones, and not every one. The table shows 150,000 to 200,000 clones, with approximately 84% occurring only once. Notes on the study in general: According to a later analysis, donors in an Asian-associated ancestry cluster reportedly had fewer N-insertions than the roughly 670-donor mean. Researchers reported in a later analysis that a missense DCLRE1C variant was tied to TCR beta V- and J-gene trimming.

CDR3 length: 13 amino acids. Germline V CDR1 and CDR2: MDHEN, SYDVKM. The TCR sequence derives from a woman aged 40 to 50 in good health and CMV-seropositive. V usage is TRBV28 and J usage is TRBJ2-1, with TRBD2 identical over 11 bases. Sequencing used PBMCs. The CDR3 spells CGCTSGGYNEQFF. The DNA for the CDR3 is TGTGGGTGTACTAGCGGGGGCTACAATGAGCAGTTCTTC.